The T cell receptor (beta chain) described here comes from a study of OX40 agonist ivuxolimab in advanced cancers. Only in-frame clones appear in the TCRdb table, and some are missing; sequencing was by immunoSEQ multiplex PCR. This table has fewer than 50,000 clones, less than 85% appearing once. The length of the CDR3 is 14 residues. V lost 9 bases and J lost 8; bases outside the gene matches: 13. Germline-derived CDR1 and CDR2 are SGHRS and YFSETQ. The sequencing here drew on CD4+ or CD8+ T cells sorted from blood, taken in a trial of the OX40 agonist ivuxolimab. This sequence was found in an adult with an advanced solid tumor such as melanoma, head and neck, liver or kidney cancer. V usage is TRBV5-1 and J usage is TRBJ2-1, with 8 bases lining up with TRBD2. For the CDR3, the DNA is TGCGCCACCTCGGCGGGAGGTGCCGGCGATGAGCAGTTCTTC. Its translation is CATSAGGAGDEQFF. Together with reference TRBV5-1 and TRBJ2-1, the CDR3 gives the full variable domain: KAGVTQTPRYLIKTRGQQVTLSCSPISGHRSVSWYQQTPGQGLQFLFEYFSETQRNKGNFPGRFSGRQFSNSRSEMNVSTLELGDSALYLCATSAGGAGDEQFFGPGTRLTVL.